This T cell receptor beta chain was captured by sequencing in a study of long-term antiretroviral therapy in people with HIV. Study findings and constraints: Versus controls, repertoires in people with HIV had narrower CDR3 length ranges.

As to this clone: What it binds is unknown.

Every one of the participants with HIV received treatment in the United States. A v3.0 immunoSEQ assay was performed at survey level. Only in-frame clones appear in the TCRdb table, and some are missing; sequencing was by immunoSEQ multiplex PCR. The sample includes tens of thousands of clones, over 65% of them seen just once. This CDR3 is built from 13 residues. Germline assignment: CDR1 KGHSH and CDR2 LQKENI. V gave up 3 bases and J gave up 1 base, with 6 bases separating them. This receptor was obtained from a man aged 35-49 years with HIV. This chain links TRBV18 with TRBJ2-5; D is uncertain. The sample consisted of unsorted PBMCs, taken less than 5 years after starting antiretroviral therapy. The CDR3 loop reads CASSPAAQETQYF. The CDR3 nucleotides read TGTGCCAGCTCACCGGCGGCCCAAGAGACCCAGTACTTC.